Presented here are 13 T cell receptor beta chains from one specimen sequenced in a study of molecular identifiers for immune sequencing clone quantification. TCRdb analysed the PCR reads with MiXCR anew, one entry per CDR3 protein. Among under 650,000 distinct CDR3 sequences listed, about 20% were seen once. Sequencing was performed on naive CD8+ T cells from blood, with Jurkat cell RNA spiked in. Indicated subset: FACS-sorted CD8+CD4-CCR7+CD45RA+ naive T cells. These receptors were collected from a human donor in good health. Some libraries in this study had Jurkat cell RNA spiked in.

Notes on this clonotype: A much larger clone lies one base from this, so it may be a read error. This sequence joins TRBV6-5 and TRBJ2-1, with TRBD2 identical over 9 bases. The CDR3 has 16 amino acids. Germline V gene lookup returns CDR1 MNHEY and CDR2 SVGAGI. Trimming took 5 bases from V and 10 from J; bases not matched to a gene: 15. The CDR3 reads CASSASTSGGGKEQFF. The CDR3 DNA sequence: TGTGCCAGCAGTGCGTCGACTAGCGGAGGGGGTAAAGAGCAGTTCTTC.

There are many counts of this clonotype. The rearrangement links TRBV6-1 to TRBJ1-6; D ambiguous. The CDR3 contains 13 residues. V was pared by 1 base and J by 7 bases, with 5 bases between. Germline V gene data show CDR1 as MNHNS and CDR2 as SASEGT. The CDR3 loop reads CASSEVPNSPLHF. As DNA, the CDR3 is TGTGCCAGCAGTGAAGTTCCAAATTCACCCCTCCACTTT.

The CDR3 loop is CASSFGSVSGSYEQYF. The CDR3 DNA reads as TGTGCCAGCAGCTTCGGAAGTGTTAGCGGGAGTTACGAGCAGTACTTC. The chain carries TRBV7-6 and TRBJ2-7; TRBD2 matches 9 bases. The CDR3 is made up of 16 amino acids. The germline V gene encodes CDR1 SGHVS and CDR2 FNYEAQ. After removal of 3 bases from V and 4 bases from J, the junction contained 10 bases not matched to a gene.

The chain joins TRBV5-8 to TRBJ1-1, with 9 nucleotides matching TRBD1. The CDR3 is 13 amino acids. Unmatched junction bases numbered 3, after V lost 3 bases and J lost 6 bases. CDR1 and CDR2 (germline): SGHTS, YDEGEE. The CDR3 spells CASSYRGHPEAFF. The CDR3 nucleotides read TGTGCCAGCAGCTACAGGGGGCACCCTGAAGCTTTCTTT.

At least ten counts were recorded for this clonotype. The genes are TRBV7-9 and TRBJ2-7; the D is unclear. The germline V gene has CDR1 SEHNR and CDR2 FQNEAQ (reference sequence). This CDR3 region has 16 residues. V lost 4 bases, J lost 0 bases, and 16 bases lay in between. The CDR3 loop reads CASSSGVQAFSYEQYF. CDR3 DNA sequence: TGTGCCAGCAGCTCAGGCGTCCAGGCCTTCTCCTACGAGCAGTACTTC.

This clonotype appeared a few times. For the CDR3, the DNA is TGTGCCAGCAGTTTATCGATGGGAGGGTATGGCTACACCTTC. It is translated as CASSLSMGGYGYTF. The chain uses TRBV27 and TRBJ1-2; D unresolved. Germline CDR1 reads MNHEY; CDR2 reads SMNVEV (reference sequence). The CDR3 is 14 residues long. The V and J ends lost 0 bases and 5 bases respectively, with 10 bases between them.

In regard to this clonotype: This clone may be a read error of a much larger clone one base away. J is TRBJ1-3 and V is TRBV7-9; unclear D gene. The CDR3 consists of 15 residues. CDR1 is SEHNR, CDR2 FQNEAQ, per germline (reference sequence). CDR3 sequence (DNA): TGTGCCAGCAGCTTTCCCCCGAGCTCTGGAAACGCCATATATTTT. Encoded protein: CASSFPPSSGNAIYF.

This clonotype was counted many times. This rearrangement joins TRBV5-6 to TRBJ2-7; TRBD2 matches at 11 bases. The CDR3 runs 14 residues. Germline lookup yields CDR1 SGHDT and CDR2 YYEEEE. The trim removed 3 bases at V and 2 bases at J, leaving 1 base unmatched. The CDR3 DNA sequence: TGTGCCAGCAGCTCGGGACTAGCGGCCTACGAGCAGTACTTC. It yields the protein CASSSGLAAYEQYF.

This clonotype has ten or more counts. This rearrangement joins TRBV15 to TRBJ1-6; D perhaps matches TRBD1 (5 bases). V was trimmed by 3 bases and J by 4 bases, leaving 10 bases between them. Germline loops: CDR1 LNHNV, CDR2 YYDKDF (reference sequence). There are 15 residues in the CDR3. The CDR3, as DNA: TGTGCCACCAGCAGTGGGGACGGGTATAATTCACCCCTCCACTTT. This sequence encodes CATSSGDGYNSPLHF.

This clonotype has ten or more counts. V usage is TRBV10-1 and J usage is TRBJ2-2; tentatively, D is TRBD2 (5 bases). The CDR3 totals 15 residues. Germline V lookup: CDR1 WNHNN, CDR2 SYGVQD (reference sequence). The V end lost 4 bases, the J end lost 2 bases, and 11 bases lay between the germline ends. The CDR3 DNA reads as TGCGCCAGCAGTGTGAGGGTCACTAACACCGGGGAGCTGTTTTTT. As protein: CASSVRVTNTGELFF.

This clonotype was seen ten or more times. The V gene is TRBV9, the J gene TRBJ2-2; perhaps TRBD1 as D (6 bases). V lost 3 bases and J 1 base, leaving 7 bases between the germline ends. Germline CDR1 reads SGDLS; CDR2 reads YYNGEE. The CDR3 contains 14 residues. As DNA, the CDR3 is TGTGCCAGCAGCGCACAGGGGAACACCGGGGAGCTGTTTTTT. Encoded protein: CASSAQGNTGELFF.

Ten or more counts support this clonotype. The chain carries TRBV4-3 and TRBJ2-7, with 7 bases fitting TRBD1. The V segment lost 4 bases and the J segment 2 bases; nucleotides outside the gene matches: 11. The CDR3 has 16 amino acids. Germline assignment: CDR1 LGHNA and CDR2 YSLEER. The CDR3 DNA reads TGCGCCAGCAGCCCGGGGACAGACAGCCACCCCTACGAGCAGTACTTC. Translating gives CASSPGTDSHPYEQYF.

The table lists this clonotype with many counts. CDR3 DNA: TGTGCCAGCAGGGGAACCAAAAACATTCAGTACTTC. This gives the protein CASRGTKNIQYF. This chain connects TRBV28 to TRBJ2-4; no clear D gene. This CDR3 has 12 amino acids. The germline V gene encodes CDR1 MDHEN and CDR2 SYDVKM. V lost 6 bases to trimming and J lost 2 bases, with 5 bases between them.